One and the same sample provided the 9 T cell receptor beta chains below, sequenced in a study of blood T cell repertoires in COVID-19. Here immunoSEQ multiplex PCR was the method, and the copy in TCRdb shows in-frame clones only, minus some. In the table there are 110,000 to 150,000 clones, 65% to 85% of which are singletons. Specimen: peripheral blood. These TCRs come from a man aged 45 to 65 with active or convalescent COVID-19.

The chain has TRBV7-6 and TRBJ2-7, with TRBD2 as a possible D gene (6 bases). In germline, CDR1 is SGHVS, CDR2 FNYEAQ. V shed 4 bases and J shed 6 bases, with 19 bases lying between them. The CDR3 totals 15 residues. The CDR3 sequence is CASSSQRDSLGEQYF. CDR3 sequence (DNA): TGTGCCAGCAGCTCCCAAAGGGACTCCTTAGGCGAGCAGTACTTC.

This chain joins TRBV4-1 and TRBJ1-5; 7 bases agree with TRBD1. This CDR3 is built from 15 residues. Looked up from germline, CDR1 is MGHRA and CDR2 is YSYEKL. V shed 2 bases and J 5 bases; nucleotides not matched to a gene: 6. The chain's CDR3 is CASSQPDRRYQPQHF. The CDR3 DNA follows: TGCGCCAGCAGCCAACCGGACAGGAGGTATCAGCCCCAGCATTTT.

The chain links TRBV2 to TRBJ2-4; D not resolved. V dropped 2 bases and J dropped 0 bases, with 14 bases sitting between them. CDR3 length: 17 residues. In germline, CDR1 is SNHLY, CDR2 FYNNEI. CDR3 DNA: TGTGCCAGCAGTGAAAGCAGAGGCCAGTTAGCCAAAAACATTCAGTACTTC. Encoded protein: CASSESRGQLAKNIQYF.

In the case of this clone: Other nucleotide sequences in the sample specify the same CDR3. V and J are TRBV19 and TRBJ1-1; 8 positions match TRBD1. The germline gives CDR1 LNHDA, CDR2 SQIVND (reference sequence). J gave up 1 base and V 5 bases, and 0 bases lay outside the gene matches. The CDR3 has 13 residues. In nucleotides, the CDR3 is TGTGCCAGTAGTGACAGGGGGAACACTGAAGCTTTCTTT. Its protein product is CASSDRGNTEAFF.

The chain joins TRBV6-5 to TRBJ1-2, with 9 bases lining up with TRBD1. Germline V gene data show CDR1 as MNHEY and CDR2 as SVGAGI. The CDR3 runs to 12 residues. Unmatched junction bases numbered 4, after V lost 6 bases and J lost 8 bases. The CDR3: CASRGTGNGYTF. The CDR3 nucleotides are TGTGCCAGCAGAGGGACAGGGAACGGCTACACCTTC.

CDR3 in amino acids: CASSLNRGPSYEQYF. The CDR3 DNA reads TGTGCCAGCAGTCTAAACAGGGGCCCCTCCTACGAGCAGTACTTC. V gene TRBV7-2 combines with J gene TRBJ2-7, with 7 nucleotides matching TRBD1. The CDR3 is 15 amino acids. With V trimmed by 6 bases and J by 0 bases, 8 bases remained unmatched. Germline V gene lookup returns CDR1 SGHTA and CDR2 FQGNSA.

Comment on this clone: Within the sample, other DNA sequences also encode this same CDR3. This sequence joins TRBV18 and TRBJ1-3, with 8 bases that match TRBD1. Germline V gene sequence: CDR1 KGHSH, CDR2 LQKENI. After removal of 3 bases from V and 4 bases from J, the junction contained 5 bases not matched to a gene. This CDR3 is built from 15 residues. The CDR3 reads CASSPQGAGGNTIYF. The DNA for the CDR3 is TGTGCCAGCTCACCCCAGGGGGCCGGAGGAAACACCATATATTTT. The variable domain in full, with the rest retrieved from reference TRBV18 and TRBJ1-3, is NAGVMQNPRHLVRRRGQEARLRCSPMKGHSHVYWYRQLPEEGLKFMVYLQKENIIDESGMPKERFSAEFPKEGPSILRIQQVVRGDSAAYFCASSPQGAGGNTIYFGEGSWLTVV.

The DNA of the CDR3 is TGCGCCAGCAGCCAAGGATTAGCGGGAGGTTATGAGCAGTTCTTC. This encodes CASSQGLAGGYEQFF. V usage is TRBV4-1 and J usage is TRBJ2-1, with TRBD2 identical over 10 bases. Germline V CDR1 and CDR2: MGHRA, YSYEKL. This CDR3 has 15 residues. V lost 1 base, J lost 8 bases, and 5 bases stayed unmatched.

This chain links TRBV14 with TRBJ2-1; 9 nucleotides line up with TRBD2. V was pared by 2 bases and J by 5 bases, with 1 base of the junction left unmatched. CDR3 length: 14 residues. CDR1 is SGHDN and CDR2 is FVKESK in the germline V gene. The CDR3 DNA reads TGTGCCAGCAGCCAAAGACTAGCGGACAATGAGCAGTTCTTC. Translated, it gives CASSQRLADNEQFF.